These 27 T cell receptor beta chains came from one sample sequenced in a study of OX40 agonist ivuxolimab in advanced cancers. Clones were sequenced by immunoSEQ multiplex PCR, and TCRdb holds only the in-frame ones, with some missing. Here the sample spans 30,000 or so clones, around 87% being singletons. This specimen consisted of CD4+ or CD8+ T cells sorted from blood, obtained in a trial of the OX40 agonist ivuxolimab. The receptors were sampled from an adult with an advanced solid tumor such as melanoma, head and neck, liver or kidney cancer.

This CDR3 reads CASSSGRQARSYEQYF. CDR3 bases: TGTGCCAGCAGTTCCGGGCGACAGGCACGTTCCTACGAGCAGTACTTC. The chain is built from TRBV28 and TRBJ2-7; a weak D match, TRBD1 (6 bases). V lost 4 bases, J lost 1 base, and 17 bases lay in between. Germline loops: CDR1 MDHEN, CDR2 SYDVKM. This CDR3 region has 16 residues.

This chain connects TRBV6-1 to TRBJ2-7, with 7 bases lining up with TRBD2. The CDR3 has 14 amino acids. The V segment lost 2 bases and the J segment 1 base; nucleotides outside the gene matches: 2. Germline-derived CDR1 and CDR2 are MNHNS and SASEGT. The CDR3 DNA reads as TGTGCCAGCAGTGAACGGGAGGAGTCCTACGAGCAGTACTTC. Protein product: CASSEREESYEQYF.

V usage is TRBV4-1 and J usage is TRBJ1-2; TRBD1 is a possible D gene (5 bases). CDR1 and CDR2 from the germline V gene are MGHRA and YSYEKL. The CDR3 is 13 residues long. V was trimmed by 4 bases and J by 8 bases, leaving 14 bases between them. DNA for the CDR3: TGCGCCAGCAGCCCCGGGGGGTCCAGGGGCTACACCTTC. Encoded protein: CASSPGGSRGYTF.

This clone was seen only once. The chain recombines TRBV29-1 with TRBJ2-2, with D uncertain. The ends were cut back, 2 bases at V and 0 bases at J, with 10 bases in the middle. Germline V CDR1 and CDR2: SQVTM, ANQGSEA. The CDR3 has 15 amino acids. CDR3 sequence: CSVEKQPSNTGELFF. In DNA form, the CDR3 reads TGCAGCGTTGAAAAACAGCCTTCGAACACCGGGGAGCTGTTTTTT.

V usage is TRBV11-2 and J usage is TRBJ1-5; no reliable D call. The germline V gene encodes CDR1 SGHAT and CDR2 FQNNGV. This CDR3 spans 15 amino acids. Trimming pared 5 bases from V and 0 bases from J, leaving 11 bases between. CDR3 loop: CASSADYYSNQPQHF. Written as DNA, the CDR3 is TGTGCCAGCAGCGCCGACTACTATAGCAATCAGCCCCAGCATTTT.

The chain couples TRBV6-1 to TRBJ2-7; no firm D call. V lost 8 bases and J lost 2, with 10 bases in between. Germline CDR1 and CDR2: MNHNS and SASEGT. The CDR3 has 12 amino acids. In DNA form, the CDR3 reads TGTGCCAGCCAGGACGCCACCTACGAGCAGTACTTC. This translates into CASQDATYEQYF.

This clone was seen only once. The V and J genes are TRBV5-4 and TRBJ2-3; 10 nucleotides match TRBD1. The J segment lost 4 bases and the V segment lost 10 bases, leaving 12 bases of the junction unmatched. CDR1 and CDR2 (germline): SGHNT, YYREEE (reference sequence). The CDR3 totals 15 residues. The CDR3 bases are TGTGCCGCCAGGGGGGGACAGGGGTCCTCAGATACGCAGTATTTT. Protein: CAARGGQGSSDTQYF.

The chain has TRBV5-5 and TRBJ2-7; D ambiguous. There are 11 residues in the CDR3. CDR1 and CDR2 (germline): SGHKS, YYEKEE (reference sequence). V lost 2 bases and J 4 bases, leaving 4 bases between the germline ends. DNA of the CDR3: TGTGCCAGCAGCTTAGCATACGAGCAGTACTTC. Encoded protein: CASSLAYEQYF.

This chain joins TRBV2 and TRBJ2-3; no definite D call. The CDR3 spans 16 residues. V shed 3 bases and J shed 2 bases, with 15 bases lying between them. Germline V gene data show CDR1 as SNHLY and CDR2 as FYNNEI. The CDR3 coding sequence is TGTGCCAGCAGTGAGGGTTTGCGCGGAATCACAGATACGCAGTATTTT. Amino acid sequence: CASSEGLRGITDTQYF. Supplemented by reference TRBV2 and TRBJ2-3, the full variable domain reads EPEVTQTPSHQVTQMGQEVILRCVPISNHLYFYWYRQILGQKVEFLVSFYNNEISEKSEIFDDQFSVERPDGSNFTLKIRSTKLEDSAMYFCASSEGLRGITDTQYFGPGTRLTVL.

The chain carries TRBV11-2 and TRBJ2-7, with unresolved D. Germline V lookup: CDR1 SGHAT, CDR2 FQNNGV. The CDR3 covers 13 residues. The V end lost 1 base, the J end lost 3 bases, and 7 bases lay between the germline ends. Here the CDR3 DNA reads TGTGCCAGCAGCTTAGCCCCTCACTACGAGCAGTACTTC. As protein: CASSLAPHYEQYF.

This chain joins TRBV19 and TRBJ2-1; tentative D call: TRBD2 (6 bases). The CDR3 has 15 residues. Germline CDR1 reads LNHDA; CDR2 reads SQIVND (reference sequence). V was trimmed by 8 bases and J by 0 bases, leaving 14 bases between them. In DNA, the CDR3 is TGTGCCAGTGCGGGGAGCGGAGTCTCCTACAATGAGCAGTTCTTC. Its protein is CASAGSGVSYNEQFF.

The CDR3 loop reads CASSGQGNNSPLHF. The CDR3 coding sequence is TGTGCCAGCAGCGGGCAGGGAAACAATTCACCCCTCCACTTT. The chain employs TRBV5-4 and TRBJ1-6, with D possibly matching TRBD1 (5 bases). Germline lookup yields CDR1 SGHNT and CDR2 YYREEE (reference sequence). V was pared by 4 bases and J by 7 bases, with 12 bases between. CDR3 length: 14 amino acids.

Concerning this clone: The junction departs from germline at one end; a sequencing error may be responsible. The chain has TRBV5-1 and TRBJ2-1, with D perhaps matching TRBD1 (7 bases). This CDR3 comprises 15 residues. The germline CDR1 and CDR2 sequences are SGHRS and YFSETQ. The CDR3 bases are TGTGCCAGCAGCCCCCTGGAGGGGGCCGACAATGAGCAGTTCTTC. Residues: CASSPLEGADNEQFF.

This chain connects TRBV5-1 to TRBJ2-4; possibly TRBD2 for D (5 bases). Germline V gene lookup returns CDR1 SGHRS and CDR2 YFSETQ. V lost 4 bases and J 6 bases, leaving 17 bases between the germline ends. This CDR3 has 15 amino acids. The CDR3 region has the DNA TGCGCCAGCAGCCCCGTTGAGGGAGTGCGAAACATTCAGTACTTC. Translating it yields CASSPVEGVRNIQYF.

V usage is TRBV28 and J usage is TRBJ2-5, with D tentatively TRBD2 (6 bases). The CDR3 runs to 14 residues. Germline loops: CDR1 MDHEN, CDR2 SYDVKM. V was pared by 10 bases and J by 1 base, with 16 bases between. CDR3 bases: TGTGCCAAGTCCGGGAGAGGAGGCCAAGAGACCCAGTACTTC. Translated: CAKSGRGGQETQYF.

Comment on this clone: Other DNA sequences in the sample encode the same CDR3. The chain uses TRBV27 and TRBJ2-6, with a tentative D call TRBD1 (5 bases). Trimming cost V 0 bases and J 1 base, with 7 bases left between them. This CDR3 spans 16 amino acids. Germline loops: CDR1 MNHEY, CDR2 SMNVEV (reference sequence). CDR3 in DNA: TGTGCCAGCAGTTTATCGGCAGGGTCTGGGGCCAACGTCCTGACTTTC. Its translation: CASSLSAGSGANVLTF.

The chain joins TRBV27 to TRBJ2-7, with 10 bases aligning to TRBD1. J lost 6 bases, V lost 4 bases, and 12 bases had no gene match. Germline V gene sequence: CDR1 MNHEY, CDR2 SMNVEV (reference sequence). The CDR3 sequence is 16 residues long. DNA of the CDR3: TGTGCCAGCAGTTCCCCCGGGGGACAGGGGTCACCCGAGCAGTACTTC. Translating gives CASSSPGGQGSPEQYF.

With respect to this clone: Relative to the germline gene, one junction end is altered; a read error may explain this. The chain recombines TRBV7-6 with TRBJ2-7; D tentatively reads TRBD1 or TRBD2 (5 bases each). The CDR3 is 15 residues long. CDR1 SGHVS and CDR2 FNYEAQ come from the germline V gene. The DNA for the CDR3 is TGTGTCAGCAGCCCCGGGGTTGGGGCTTCCTACGAGCAGTACTTC. Translation: CVSSPGVGASYEQYF.

The chain recombines TRBV6-5 with TRBJ2-7, with 7 bases lining up with TRBD2. V dropped 5 bases and J dropped 3; count of bases not matched to a gene: 7. The CDR3 spans 14 residues. Germline V gene data show CDR1 as MNHEY and CDR2 as SVGAGI. The CDR3 coding sequence is TGTGCCAGCAGTCACCCGGGGGGAGTCTACGAGCAGTACTTC. Its translation is CASSHPGGVYEQYF.

This clone was observed once. The chain combines TRBV9 with TRBJ1-1; 8 bases agree with TRBD1. The CDR3 has 12 residues. The trim removed 4 bases at V and 8 bases at J, leaving 4 bases unmatched. The germline V gene has CDR1 SGDLS and CDR2 YYNGEE. The chain's CDR3 is CASSSRTGEAFF. For the CDR3, the DNA is TGTGCCAGCAGCTCGAGGACAGGGGAAGCTTTCTTT.

The V and J genes are TRBV5-4 and TRBJ2-2; D is uncertain. CDR1 is SGHNT and CDR2 is YYREEE in the germline V gene (reference sequence). The CDR3 is 13 amino acids. The V end lost 2 bases, the J end lost 4 bases, and 6 bases lay between the germline ends. The CDR3 bases are TGTGCCAGCAGCTTTTCTGGCACCGGGGAGCTGTTTTTT. Its translation is CASSFSGTGELFF. The full variable domain, in which reference TRBV5-4 and TRBJ2-2 provide the parts outside the CDR3, is ETGVTQSPTHLIKTRGQQVTLRCSSQSGHNTVSWYQQALGQGPQFIFQYYREEENGRGNFPPRFSGLQFPNYSSELNVNALELDDSALYLCASSFSGTGELFFGEGSRLTVL.

The chain couples TRBV7-2 to TRBJ1-4; D possibly corresponds to TRBD1 (5 bases). The CDR3 sequence is 15 residues long. Trimming stripped 1 base from V and 3 bases from J, with 9 bases between. CDR1 and CDR2 from the germline V gene are SGHTA and FQGNSA. The CDR3 DNA is TGTGCCAGCAGCTTAGAGGGGTTATCTAATGAAAAACTGTTTTTT. This gives the protein CASSLEGLSNEKLFF.

V gene TRBV7-2 combines with J gene TRBJ1-5; D might be TRBD1 (6 bases). The V gene lost 4 bases and the J gene lost 4 bases, with 14 bases spanning the gap. Germline-derived CDR1 and CDR2 are SGHTA and FQGNSA. The CDR3 sequence is 15 residues long. CDR3 sequence reads: CASSWDTEINQPQHF. DNA of the CDR3: TGTGCCAGCAGCTGGGACACTGAAATTAATCAGCCCCAGCATTTT.

This rearrangement joins TRBV27 to TRBJ2-1; tentatively, D is TRBD2 (5 bases). V lost 4 bases, J lost 2 bases, and 12 bases lay in between. Germline CDR1 is MNHEY and CDR2 is SMNVEV (reference sequence). CDR3 length: 15 amino acids. The CDR3 region is CASSWEDGAYNEQFF. CDR3 coding DNA: TGTGCCAGCAGTTGGGAAGACGGGGCCTACAATGAGCAGTTCTTC.

The CDR3 coding sequence is TGTCTCGCGGGGGGCGACCCCTACGAGCAGTACTTC. Translated: CLAGGDPYEQYF. This chain connects TRBV6-1 to TRBJ2-7; the match to TRBD2 covers 8 bases. The CDR3 loop spans 12 amino acids. The V gene's germline CDR1 is MNHNS and CDR2 SASEGT.

J is TRBJ2-7 and V is TRBV5-6; D could derive from TRBD1 or TRBD2 (5 bases each). Between the trimmed V and J ends, which lost 0 bases and 0 bases, there was a span of 7 bases. CDR1 and CDR2 (germline): SGHDT, YYEEEE. This CDR3 comprises 14 residues. CDR3 loop: CASSLAGASYEQYF. CDR3 nucleotide sequence: TGTGCCAGCAGCTTGGCCGGGGCCTCCTACGAGCAGTACTTC. Full variable domain (remainder filled in from reference TRBV5-6 and TRBJ2-7): DAGVTQSPTHLIKTRGQQVTLRCSPKSGHDTVSWYQQALGQGPQFIFQYYEEEERQRGNFPDRFSGHQFPNYSSELNVNALLLGDSALYLCASSLAGASYEQYFGPGTRLTVT.

The CDR3 DNA sequence: TGCAGTGCCTCCGGGAGAAATGAGCAGTTCTTC. This encodes CSASGRNEQFF. This chain links TRBV20-1 with TRBJ2-1; weak D call: TRBD2 (6 bases). CDR1 is DFQATT, CDR2 SNEGSKA, per germline (reference sequence). The CDR3 length is 11 residues. V shed 6 bases and J shed 7 bases, with 10 bases lying between them.